The 23 T cell receptor beta chains reported below all come from one sample, sequenced in a study of blood T cell repertoires in COVID-19. The assay was immunoSEQ multiplex PCR, and TCRdb's table has in-frame clones only and misses some. This sample has approximately 100,000 clones; around nine tenths occur once, and the top ten carry 3.5% to 5%. Sequencing was performed on peripheral blood. All receptors derive from a human donor with COVID-19, enrolled during active disease. The donor label of this sample is uncertain.

The chain combines TRBV6-6 with TRBJ1-2, with 8 bases lining up with TRBD1. CDR1 and CDR2 (germline): MNHNY, SVGAGI (reference sequence). CDR3 length: 16 residues. After removal of 6 bases from V and 4 bases from J, the junction contained 13 bases not matched to a gene. CDR3 nucleotides: TGTGCCAGCAGGCGAGGACAGGGATTAGTGGTCTATGGCTACACCTTC. It codes for CASRRGQGLVVYGYTF.

The V and J genes are TRBV11-3 and TRBJ2-7, with TRBD1 identical over 12 bases. The CDR3 runs 15 residues. Per germline, CDR1 SGHNT and CDR2 YENEEA. V shed 4 bases, J shed 9 bases, and the junction held 10 bases outside the gene matches. CDR3 region: CASSSGAGQGASQYF. CDR3 nucleotide sequence: TGTGCCAGCAGCTCCGGCGCGGGACAGGGGGCTTCGCAGTACTTC.

The V gene is TRBV18, the J gene TRBJ2-3; D not resolved. Trimming took 5 bases from V and 0 from J, leaving 12 bases between them. The CDR3 has 15 amino acids. Per germline, CDR1 KGHSH and CDR2 LQKENI. In DNA form, the CDR3 reads TGTGCCAGCTCAGTTACTCAACTCAGCACAGATACGCAGTATTTT. This sequence encodes CASSVTQLSTDTQYF.

This clone was found a few times. The chain links TRBV2 to TRBJ1-3; 8 positions agree with TRBD1. Germline CDR1 and CDR2: SNHLY and FYNNEI. This CDR3 region has 14 residues. J lost 9 bases, V lost 4 bases, and 8 bases had no gene match. The CDR3 here is CASSVTGGPRTIYF. In DNA, the CDR3 is TGTGCCAGCAGTGTCACAGGGGGTCCCCGCACCATATATTTT.

The chain combines TRBV13 with TRBJ2-7, with 8 bases aligning to TRBD1. Germline V gene data show CDR1 as PRHDT and CDR2 as FYEKMQ (reference sequence). The CDR3 sequence is 13 residues long. V was pared by 4 bases and J by 5 bases, with 4 bases of the junction left unmatched. CDR3 bases: TGTGCCAGCAGCTGGGACAGGACCCACGAGCAGTACTTC. It is translated as CASSWDRTHEQYF.

This clone came up a few times. DNA of the CDR3: TGTGCCTGGAGAATTTACGGCGGAGAGACCCAGTACTTC. Translation: CAWRIYGGETQYF. This chain connects TRBV30 to TRBJ2-5; no reliable D call. V was clipped by 3 bases and J by 4 bases, with 12 bases between them. This CDR3 comprises 13 residues. Germline V gene lookup returns CDR1 GTSNPN and CDR2 SVGIG (reference sequence). Filled out from reference TRBV30 and TRBJ2-5, the complete variable domain reads SQTIHQWPATLVQPVGSPLSLECTVEGTSNPNLYWYRQAAGRGLQLLFYSVGIGQISSEVPQNLSASRPQDRQFILSSKKLLLSDSGFYLCAWRIYGGETQYFGPGTRLLVL.

This clone was picked up one time. The chain has TRBV10-1 and TRBJ1-1, with 8 bases matching TRBD1. The junction had 8 bases not matched to a gene; V was cut back by 3 bases and J by 5 bases. Germline V gene lookup returns CDR1 WNHNN and CDR2 SYGVQD (reference sequence). The CDR3 loop spans 15 amino acids. The CDR3 sequence is CASSDQTGVGTEAFF. As DNA, the CDR3 is TGCGCCAGCAGTGACCAGACAGGGGTAGGGACTGAAGCTTTCTTT.

This clone was observed once. The J gene is TRBJ1-5, the V gene TRBV19, with no clear D. V was trimmed by 3 bases and J by 3 bases, leaving 6 bases between them. This CDR3 spans 13 amino acids. Germline V gives CDR1 LNHDA, CDR2 SQIVND (reference sequence). For the CDR3, the DNA is TGTGCCAGTAGTATGGCCCTCAATCAGCCCCAGCATTTT. This encodes CASSMALNQPQHF.

The rearrangement uses TRBV27 and TRBJ2-3; D might be TRBD2 (5 bases). CDR1 and CDR2 from the germline V gene are MNHEY and SMNVEV (reference sequence). The CDR3 extends over 14 amino acids. Between the trimmed V and J ends, which lost 4 bases and 2 bases, there was a span of 10 bases. The CDR3 sequence: CASSWAGSTDTQYF. CDR3 coding DNA: TGTGCCAGCAGTTGGGCGGGTTCCACAGATACGCAGTATTTT.

V gene TRBV4-1 combines with J gene TRBJ2-7; TRBD2 agrees at 12 bases. The J segment lost 3 bases and the V segment lost 0 bases, leaving 12 bases of the junction unmatched. Per germline, CDR1 MGHRA and CDR2 YSYEKL. The CDR3 is 19 residues long. The CDR3 region is CASSQDLQRLAGDRYEQYF. Here the CDR3 DNA reads TGCGCCAGCAGCCAAGACCTACAGCGACTAGCGGGAGATCGCTACGAGCAGTACTTC.

The rearrangement links TRBV2 to TRBJ2-3; 8 bases are a match to TRBD2. This CDR3 is built from 15 residues. V gave up 4 bases and J gave up 4 bases; unmatched junction bases: 7. CDR1 is SNHLY and CDR2 is FYNNEI in the germline V gene. The CDR3 region has the DNA TGTGCCAGCAGTGTAAATAGCGGGATAGCAGATACGCAGTATTTT. Protein product: CASSVNSGIADTQYF.

The chain uses TRBV6-1 and TRBJ2-4, with D unclear. The CDR3 runs to 13 residues. V was shortened by 3 bases and J by 0 bases, with 3 bases between the two germline ends. Germline values: CDR1 MNHNS, CDR2 SASEGT. CDR3 coding DNA: TGTGCCAGCAGTGACGTAGCCAAAAACATTCAGTACTTC. Translated, it gives CASSDVAKNIQYF.

The V gene is TRBV29-1, the J gene TRBJ1-4; D remains unclear. The germline CDR1 and CDR2 sequences are SQVTM and ANQGSEA. The CDR3 loop spans 11 amino acids. V gave up 3 bases and J gave up 4 bases, with 3 bases separating them. CDR3 DNA sequence: TGCAGCGTTGAGTATAATGAAAAACTGTTTTTT. Its protein product is CSVEYNEKLFF. Full variable domain (outside the CDR3, taken from reference TRBV29-1 and TRBJ1-4): SAVISQKPSRDICQRGTSLTIQCQVDSQVTMMFWYRQQPGQSLTLIATANQGSEATYESGFVIDKFPISRPNLTFSTLTVSNMSPEDSSIYLCSVEYNEKLFFGSGTQLSVL.

This clone was observed a single time. This chain joins TRBV7-3 and TRBJ2-1; possible D gene TRBD2, 6 bases. CDR3 length: 12 residues. Trimming took off 6 bases at V and 9 bases at J, with 12 bases between the two ends. Germline lookup yields CDR1 SGHTA and CDR2 FQGTGA. The CDR3 DNA is TGTGCCAGCAGTCGACTAGTGGGTGAGCAGTTCTTC. Protein: CASSRLVGEQFF.

The J gene is TRBJ1-5, the V gene TRBV12-5, with D perhaps TRBD1 (6 bases). V was cut by 6 bases and J by 2 bases, with 11 bases left in between. The CDR3 loop spans 14 amino acids. Germline CDR1 reads LGHNT; CDR2 reads FRNRAP. CDR3 bases: TGTGCTAGTGGCGAGGGGGGGGGCAATCAGCCCCAGCATTTT. Translated: CASGEGGGNQPQHF.

The CDR3 DNA reads TGCGCCAGCCCAGGGGAACAGCCCCAGCATTTT. Residues: CASPGEQPQHF. The rearrangement links TRBV5-1 to TRBJ1-5, with D possibly TRBD1 on 6 matching bases. The V end lost 7 bases, the J end lost 7 bases, and 9 bases lay between the germline ends. Germline CDR1 is SGHRS and CDR2 is YFSETQ. The CDR3 contains 11 residues. Variable domain in full (rest from reference TRBV5-1 and TRBJ1-5): KAGVTQTPRYLIKTRGQQVTLSCSPISGHRSVSWYQQTPGQGLQFLFEYFSETQRNKGNFPGRFSGRQFSNSRSEMNVSTLELGDSALYLCASPGEQPQHFGDGTRLSIL.

The chain joins TRBV2 to TRBJ1-1; 8 bases fit TRBD1. The CDR3 length is 14 residues. V was pared by 6 bases and J by 4 bases, with 7 bases of the junction left unmatched. Germline V gene data show CDR1 as SNHLY and CDR2 as FYNNEI. The CDR3 DNA follows: TGTGCCAGCAGCTGGACAGGGCCGAGCACTGAAGCTTTCTTT. Translation gives CASSWTGPSTEAFF.

The chain is built from TRBV11-3 and TRBJ2-5; D might be TRBD2 (5 bases). CDR3 length: 13 amino acids. Deletions cut 3 bases from V and 4 bases from J, with 9 bases between. Germline lookup yields CDR1 SGHNT and CDR2 YENEEA. CDR3 coding DNA: TGTGCCAGCAGCTTTCAGGAGGCAGAGACCCAGTACTTC. Translated, it gives CASSFQEAETQYF.

This chain links TRBV27 with TRBJ1-2; maybe TRBD1 (5 bases). Germline assignment: CDR1 MNHEY and CDR2 SMNVEV (reference sequence). Trimming removed 3 bases from V and 4 bases from J, with 15 bases in between. The CDR3 contains 15 residues. CDR3 region: CASSFRRGVVYGYTF. CDR3 sequence (DNA): TGTGCCAGCAGTTTTCGGCGGGGGGTGGTCTATGGCTACACCTTC.

This chain uses TRBV28 with TRBJ2-7, with D tentatively TRBD1 (5 bases). Trimming left V 4 bases short and J 0 bases short, with 10 bases between. The CDR3 consists of 14 residues. Germline V gene sequence: CDR1 MDHEN, CDR2 SYDVKM. This CDR3 is CASSSRGVSYEQYF. CDR3 nucleotides: TGTGCCAGCAGTTCTAGGGGCGTCTCCTACGAGCAGTACTTC.

This chain joins TRBV5-1 and TRBJ2-5, with D unclear. The V end was cut by 0 bases, the J end by 0 bases, with 12 bases between. Looked up from germline, CDR1 is SGHRS and CDR2 is YFSETQ. This CDR3 comprises 16 residues. CDR3 amino acids: CASSLDARAYQETQYF. The CDR3 nucleotides are TGCGCCAGCAGCTTGGATGCCAGAGCGTACCAAGAGACCCAGTACTTC.

This chain joins TRBV24-1 and TRBJ2-3; 7 nucleotides align to TRBD2. V trimming: 4 bases; J trimming: 6 bases; junction bases outside the gene matches: 9. The CDR3 extends over 15 amino acids. The germline gives CDR1 KGHDR, CDR2 SFDVKD. This CDR3 is CATSDAVGGSDTQYF. The CDR3 DNA is TGTGCCACCAGTGACGCAGTGGGGGGGAGCGATACGCAGTATTTT.

The chain carries TRBV3-1 (or the pseudogene TRBV3-2) and TRBJ1-1; TRBD1 is a possible D gene (6 bases). The CDR3 loop spans 14 amino acids. Germline V gene sequence: CDR1 LGHDT, CDR2 YNNKEL (reference sequence). V was pared by 0 bases and J by 10 bases, with 15 bases between. The CDR3 spells CASSQERGRGLAFF. CDR3 coding DNA: TGTGCCAGCAGCCAAGAAAGGGGCAGGGGCCTAGCTTTCTTT.